This T cell receptor beta chain was captured in a study of blood T cell repertoires in COVID-19. Study-level background: Specimens from acute and convalescent COVID-19 originated in the United States, Italy and Spain. T cells, B-cell-depleted T cells, or PBMCs supplied cDNA or gDNA.

Followed over time, Seattle patients had been enrolled while infection was active. In the original analysis: The authors estimated nucleated cell counts from reference gene primer amplification. Sequencing was performed with immunoSEQ multiplex PCR; in TCRdb, only in-frame clones are kept and a portion is missing. V and J calls and clone size are as listed in that table; D and trimming were resolved from the DNA. The sample lists 200,000 to 300,000 clones, about 88% occurring once. This clone was counted ten times or more. Trimming pared 2 bases from V and 2 bases from J, leaving 9 bases between. CDR1 and CDR2 from the germline V gene are KGHSH and LQKENI. CDR3 length: 15 amino acids.

The rearrangement joins TRBV18 to TRBJ2-2; no clear D. The clonotype originates from a woman aged 55-70 years with COVID-19, enrolled during active disease. Specimen: peripheral blood. The CDR3 nucleotides are TGTGCCAGCTCACCAACTCGGAGAAACACCGGGGAGCTGTTTTTT. It is translated as CASSPTRRNTGELFF.